This T cell receptor beta chain was observed in a study of blood T cell repertoires in COVID-19. Original methodology: From reference gene primer amplification, estimates of nucleated cell counts were derived. Sequenced by immunoSEQ multiplex PCR; TCRdb stores in-frame clones only, minus some. The DNA gave D and trimming, while V, J and clone size come from that table. Counted here are around 150,000 clones, 80% to 90% occurring once; the ten biggest clones make up 3% to 4%. Germline V gene sequence: CDR1 MNHEY, CDR2 SVGEGT. CDR3 length: 14 residues. The V gene lost 0 bases and the J gene lost 2 bases, with 7 bases spanning the gap. This clone was counted between two and nine times. Other DNA sequences of this sample code for an identical CDR3.

The chain carries TRBV6-2 or TRBV6-3 and TRBJ1-2; D is uncertain. Input material: peripheral blood. The sequence was obtained from a man aged 65 to 85 with acute or convalescent COVID-19. The CDR3 coding sequence is TGTGCCAGCAGTTACTCGGGGAGCAACTATGGCTACACCTTC. Translated: CASSYSGSNYGYTF.